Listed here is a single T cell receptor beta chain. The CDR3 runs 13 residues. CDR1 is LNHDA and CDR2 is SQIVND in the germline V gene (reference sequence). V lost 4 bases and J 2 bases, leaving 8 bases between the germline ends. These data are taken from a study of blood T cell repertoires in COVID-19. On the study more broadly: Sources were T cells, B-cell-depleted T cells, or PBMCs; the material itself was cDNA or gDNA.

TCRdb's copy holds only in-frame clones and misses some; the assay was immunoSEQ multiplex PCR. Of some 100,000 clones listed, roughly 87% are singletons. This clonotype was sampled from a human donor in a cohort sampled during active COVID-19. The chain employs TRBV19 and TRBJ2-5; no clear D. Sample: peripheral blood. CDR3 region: CASSRQYQETQYF. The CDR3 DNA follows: TGTGCCAGTAGTAGGCAGTATCAAGAGACCCAGTACTTC.